The 15 T cell receptor beta chains listed next were all sequenced from one sample in a study of blood T cell repertoires in COVID-19. Sequenced by immunoSEQ multiplex PCR; TCRdb stores in-frame clones only, minus some. The repertoire holds fewer than 140,000 clones, approximately 80% seen once, with more than 13% in the top ten. The sample taken for sequencing was peripheral blood. These receptors were obtained from a woman in her sixties with acute or convalescent COVID-19.

The chain is built from TRBV7-9 and TRBJ1-2; D call uncertain. The CDR3 totals 15 residues. V was trimmed by 5 bases and J by 6 bases, leaving 19 bases between them. Germline loops: CDR1 SEHNR, CDR2 FQNEAQ (reference sequence). CDR3 in amino acids: CASSLSFIPSDGYTF. The DNA for the CDR3 is TGTGCCAGCAGCCTTAGCTTCATACCCTCCGATGGCTACACCTTC.

The chain has TRBV15 and TRBJ2-4; D ambiguous. The germline V gene has CDR1 LNHNV and CDR2 YYDKDF (reference sequence). The CDR3 loop spans 18 amino acids. V shed 1 base and J shed 1 base, with 17 bases lying between them. The CDR3 reads CATSRVGSRNLAKNIQYF. CDR3 nucleotide sequence: TGTGCCACCAGCAGAGTGGGCAGCCGCAACTTGGCCAAAAACATTCAGTACTTC.

V usage is TRBV29-1 and J usage is TRBJ1-1; D gene ambiguous. This CDR3 has 13 amino acids. The germline gives CDR1 SQVTM, CDR2 ANQGSEA. The V end was cut by 5 bases, the J end by 4 bases, with 14 bases between. The CDR3, as DNA: TGCAGCGTTATTAGTCGACGGGGCACTGAAGCTTTCTTT. This codes for CSVISRRGTEAFF. Supplemented by reference TRBV29-1 and TRBJ1-1, the full variable domain reads SAVISQKPSRDICQRGTSLTIQCQVDSQVTMMFWYRQQPGQSLTLIATANQGSEATYESGFVIDKFPISRPNLTFSTLTVSNMSPEDSSIYLCSVISRRGTEAFFGQGTRLTVV.

V usage is TRBV6-5 and J usage is TRBJ2-7, with D possibly matching TRBD1 (8 bases). The V end lost 11 bases, the J end lost 5 bases, and 25 bases lay between the germline ends. This CDR3 has 15 residues. Per the germline V gene, CDR1 is MNHEY and CDR2 is SVGAGI. This CDR3 is CAGRSGAGGKDEQYF. The CDR3 DNA follows: TGTGCCGGAAGGAGCGGGGCAGGGGGCAAGGACGAGCAGTACTTC.

V and J are TRBV14 and TRBJ2-3; TRBD2 might be the D (6 bases). The CDR3 is 14 residues long. Germline CDR1 SGHDN, CDR2 FVKESK. V lost 0 bases, J lost 8 bases, and 12 bases lay in between. The CDR3 DNA follows: TGTGCCAGCAGCCAAGACTATGCGGGAAGTACGCAGTATTTT. Translation gives CASSQDYAGSTQYF.

This chain connects TRBV4-2 to TRBJ2-7, with 10 bases aligning to TRBD1. Unmatched junction bases numbered 7, after V lost 6 bases and J lost 2 bases. CDR3 size: 15 residues. Germline lookup yields CDR1 LGHNA and CDR2 YNFKEQ. This CDR3 is CASSGQGESTYEQYF. CDR3 bases: TGTGCCAGCAGTGGACAGGGGGAAAGTACCTACGAGCAGTACTTC.

The rearrangement uses TRBV4-1 and TRBJ1-4; TRBD1 matches 8 bases. The CDR3 is 19 residues long. The V gene's germline CDR1 is MGHRA and CDR2 YSYEKL. The V and J ends lost 0 bases and 6 bases, in that order; junction bases with no gene match: 15. CDR3 in amino acids: CASSQDAPDRAGLDEKLFF. DNA of the CDR3: TGCGCCAGCAGCCAAGATGCTCCGGACAGGGCGGGCTTGGATGAAAAACTGTTTTTT.

The genes are TRBV2 and TRBJ2-7, with D possibly being TRBD1 (6 bases). From germline, CDR1 is SNHLY and CDR2 FYNNEI. Trimming shortened V by 7 bases and J by 2 bases, and 9 bases separated the two germline ends. The CDR3 loop spans 12 amino acids. For the CDR3, the DNA is TGTGCCAGCAATGGACAGCCCTACGAGCAGTACTTC. Amino acid sequence: CASNGQPYEQYF.

This rearrangement joins TRBV28 to TRBJ2-1; 13 nucleotides line up with TRBD2. V lost 5 bases to trimming and J lost 4 bases; unmatched junction nucleotides: 8. The CDR3 has 17 amino acids. The germline V gene has CDR1 MDHEN and CDR2 SYDVKM. DNA of the CDR3: TGTGCCAGCAGTCCACCCGGGACTAGCGGGATATACAATGAGCAGTTCTTC. It specifies CASSPPGTSGIYNEQFF.

This clone was counted only a few times. The J gene is TRBJ2-7, the V gene TRBV5-4, with D possibly matching TRBD1 (6 bases). In germline, CDR1 is SGHNT, CDR2 YYREEE (reference sequence). V was clipped by 2 bases and J by 1 base, with 7 bases between them. This CDR3 is 13 amino acids long. CDR3 DNA sequence: TGTGCCAGCAGCTTACAGGGTTCCTACGAGCAGTACTTC. It specifies CASSLQGSYEQYF.

This clone was recorded once. The chain recombines TRBV11-2 with TRBJ2-7; 9 bases are shared with TRBD1. The ends lost 5 bases at V and 3 bases at J; junction bases unmatched: 11. CDR1 and CDR2 from the germline V gene are SGHAT and FQNNGV. The CDR3 extends over 16 amino acids. The CDR3 DNA sequence: TGTGCCAGCAGCCCCAGAACAGGGGGCGATTTCTACGAGCAGTACTTC. Translated: CASSPRTGGDFYEQYF.

V is TRBV27 and J is TRBJ2-1, with 8 bases matching TRBD2. The CDR3 has 16 residues. Germline-derived CDR1 and CDR2 are MNHEY and SMNVEV (reference sequence). The trim removed 1 base at V and 5 bases at J, leaving 7 bases unmatched. The CDR3 bases are TGTGCCAGCAGTTTATTCGGGTTAGCGGGACACAATGAGCAGTTCTTC. Translating gives CASSLFGLAGHNEQFF.

This rearrangement joins TRBV9 to TRBJ1-1, with D unresolved. The CDR3 is 14 amino acids. V lost 4 bases, J lost 7 bases, and 17 bases lay in between. CDR1 and CDR2 from the germline V gene are SGDLS and YYNGEE. The CDR3 coding sequence is TGTGCCAGCAGCCCCACCCCCGAGGGCGGTGAAGCTTTCTTT. Protein sequence: CASSPTPEGGEAFF.

This sequence joins TRBV11-2 and TRBJ2-2; D remains unclear. Looked up from germline, CDR1 is SGHAT and CDR2 is FQNNGV. V was trimmed by 2 bases and J by 8 bases, leaving 12 bases between them. The CDR3 totals 14 residues. This CDR3 reads CASSLLTIAGELFF. The CDR3 DNA reads as TGTGCCAGCAGCTTACTGACAATTGCGGGGGAGCTGTTTTTT.

The CDR3 bases are TGTGCCAGCAGTTTATTAGGGACAGTCAACTATGGCTACACCTTC. As protein: CASSLLGTVNYGYTF. The V call is TRBV28, the J call TRBJ1-2, with 7 bases lining up with TRBD1. The junction had 4 bases not matched to a gene; V was cut back by 1 base and J by 2 bases. The CDR3 is 15 amino acids. CDR1 and CDR2 from the germline V gene are MDHEN and SYDVKM.